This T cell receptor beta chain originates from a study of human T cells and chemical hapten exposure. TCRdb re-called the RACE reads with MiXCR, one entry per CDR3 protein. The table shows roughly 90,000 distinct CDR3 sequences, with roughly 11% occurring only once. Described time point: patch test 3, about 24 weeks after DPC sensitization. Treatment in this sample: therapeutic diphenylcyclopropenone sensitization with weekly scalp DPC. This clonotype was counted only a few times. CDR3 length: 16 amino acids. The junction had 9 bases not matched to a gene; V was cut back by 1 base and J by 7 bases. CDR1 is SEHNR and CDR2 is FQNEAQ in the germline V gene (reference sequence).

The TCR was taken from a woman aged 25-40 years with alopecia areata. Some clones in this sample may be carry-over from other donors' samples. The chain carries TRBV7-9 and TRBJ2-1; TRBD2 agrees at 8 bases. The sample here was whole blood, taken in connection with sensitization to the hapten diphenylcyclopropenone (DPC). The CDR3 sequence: CASSLEREGRYNEQFF. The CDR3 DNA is TGTGCCAGCAGCTTAGAACGGGAGGGCCGTTATAATGAGCAGTTCTTC.